This TCR beta chain appears in the sequencing data of a study of CD8+CD57+ T cells in acquired aplastic anemia. Study observations and caveats: In common between the patients and the controls were around 29 CD8+ CDR3 sequences.

All sequencing subjects had displayed CD8+CD57+ cell expansion on flow cytometry. The CDR3 totals 14 residues. Germline values: CDR1 MNHEY, CDR2 SMNVEV (reference sequence). With V trimmed by 4 bases and J by 9 bases, 4 bases remained unmatched. Profiling that covered TCR beta VDJ and CDR3 relied on genomic DNA as its template. From the reads, TCRdb called clonotypes with MiXCR, one entry per CDR3 protein. The sample has some 180,000 distinct CDR3 sequences; roughly 63% are singletons. On this clonotype itself: What it binds is not known.

The sequenced sample consisted of sorted CD4+, CD8+, or CD8+CD57+ T cells (not recorded which) from PBMCs. The TCR sequence derives from a human donor with aplastic anemia. The chain couples TRBV27 to TRBJ2-1, with 12 positions matching TRBD2. CDR3 bases: TGTGCCAGCAGTTCTAGCGGGGGGGCTCCTGAGCAGTTCTTC. This gives the protein CASSSSGGAPEQFF.